Below, 32 T cell receptor beta chains from the same sample are listed, as sequenced in a study of monozygotic twins with inflammatory bowel disease. From its re-call of the 5' RACE reads, TCRdb lists each CDR3 protein once, without DNA. The sample totals approximately 390,000 distinct CDR3 sequences. Sequences were obtained from blood. All receptors come from a human donor with ulcerative colitis or Crohn's disease, or a healthy co-twin of an affected twin (not recorded which).

This rearrangement joins TRBV2 to TRBJ2-3; as DNA is missing, the TRBD2 call by TCRdb cannot be tested. Germline values: CDR1 SNHLY, CDR2 FYNNEI. The CDR3 extends over 20 amino acids. The CDR3 loop is CASSTLIFPRTSGDPSTQYF.

The rearrangement links TRBV7-2 to TRBJ2-2. This CDR3 is 16 amino acids long. Germline CDR1 and CDR2: SGHTA and FQGNSA. CDR3 protein: CASSRLERWTHGELFF.

V is TRBV11-3 and J is TRBJ1-1. This CDR3 region has 13 residues. Germline V lookup: CDR1 SGHNT, CDR2 YENEEA. CDR3 sequence: CASSYWRNTEAFF.

The chain couples TRBV5-1 to TRBJ2-2; TCRdb reports TRBD2, a call that lacks DNA to check it against. The V gene's germline CDR1 is SGHRS and CDR2 YFSETQ. The CDR3 has 15 residues. CDR3 sequence: CASSLYEGNTGELFF. The whole variable domain, filled in from reference TRBV5-1 and TRBJ2-2, reads KAGVTQTPRYLIKTRGQQVTLSCSPISGHRSVSWYQQTPGQGLQFLFEYFSETQRNKGNFPGRFSGRQFSNSRSEMNVSTLELGDSALYLCASSLYEGNTGELFFGEGSRLTVL.

The rearrangement links TRBV5-1 to TRBJ2-5; TCRdb returns TRBD1, unconfirmable since there is no DNA. There are 13 residues in the CDR3. The germline gives CDR1 SGHRS, CDR2 YFSETQ. The CDR3 sequence: CASSSGQLMTQYF. The variable domain in full, completed from reference TRBV5-1 and TRBJ2-5, reads KAGVTQTPRYLIKTRGQQVTLSCSPISGHRSVSWYQQTPGQGLQFLFEYFSETQRNKGNFPGRFSGRQFSNSRSEMNVSTLELGDSALYLCASSSGQLMTQYFGPGTRLLVL.

The chain has TRBV15 and TRBJ2-2; TCRdb reports TRBD1, a call that lacks DNA to check it against. Germline V gene sequence: CDR1 LNHNV, CDR2 YYDKDF (reference sequence). The CDR3 contains 17 residues. The CDR3 reads CATSRRVFGTVTGELFF.

The chain links TRBV10-2 to TRBJ1-1. The CDR3 runs to 13 residues. Germline values: CDR1 WSHSY, CDR2 SAAADI. This chain's CDR3 is CASSESRATEAFF.

V and J are TRBV6-2 or TRBV6-3 and TRBJ2-2; the TCRdb D gene call, TRBD2, has no DNA to confirm it. There are 15 residues in the CDR3. Per the germline V gene, CDR1 is MNHEY and CDR2 is SVGEGT. The CDR3 loop is CASSYRGDGTGELFF.

CDR3 sequence: CASSLGVLIQSTGELFF. This chain connects TRBV5-1 to TRBJ2-2. Germline lookup yields CDR1 SGHRS and CDR2 YFSETQ. This CDR3 comprises 17 residues.

The chain carries TRBV7-2 and TRBJ2-1; TCRdb's D call, TRBD2, is unchecked because there is no DNA. Germline V gene lookup returns CDR1 SGHTA and CDR2 FQGNSA. The CDR3 is 15 amino acids. The CDR3 protein is CASSLGALAGDEQFF.

CDR3 region: CTSSPSPAPNTEAFF. The genes are TRBV1 and TRBJ1-1; TCRdb indicates TRBD1, and absent DNA this call remains unverified. TRBV1 is listed as a pseudogene. The CDR3 is 15 amino acids.

The chain carries TRBV12-3 or TRBV12-4 and TRBJ2-3; there is no DNA to check the TCRdb D call of TRBD1. CDR3 length: 14 residues. CDR3 protein: CATQTDPGADTQYF.

The rearrangement joins TRBV3-1 to TRBJ2-2; TCRdb picks TRBD1, but there is no DNA to check that call. Germline assignment: CDR1 LGHDT and CDR2 YNNKEL (reference sequence). There are 17 residues in the CDR3. CDR3 region: CASSQDGYREDTGELFF.

This sequence joins TRBV5-1 and TRBJ2-7; the TCRdb call, TRBD1, lacks DNA for checking. The CDR3 is made up of 14 amino acids. Germline CDR1 reads SGHRS; CDR2 reads YFSETQ. The CDR3 region is CASSSGTGTYEQYF.

This chain links TRBV5-1 with TRBJ2-1; lacking DNA, the TRBD2 call made by TCRdb goes unchecked. The CDR3 contains 15 residues. Germline-derived CDR1 and CDR2 are SGHRS and YFSETQ. The CDR3 protein is CASSLGGRAVDEQFF.

The CDR3 is CASSLEVAASSYEQYF. The V gene is TRBV5-1, the J gene TRBJ2-7; the TRBD2 assignment by TCRdb is unverifiable without DNA. CDR1 SGHRS and CDR2 YFSETQ come from the germline V gene. This CDR3 region has 16 residues.

V is TRBV29-1 and J is TRBJ2-3. The CDR3 consists of 13 residues. Germline V lookup: CDR1 SQVTM, CDR2 ANQGSEA. Here the CDR3 reads CSADPTTTDTQYF.

This chain uses TRBV7-2 with TRBJ1-2; the TCRdb call, TRBD1, lacks DNA for checking. Germline V gene lookup returns CDR1 SGHTA and CDR2 FQGNSA. The CDR3 runs to 15 residues. This chain's CDR3 is CASSLVTGGYYGYTF.

This chain links TRBV7-2 with TRBJ2-7. This CDR3 is built from 13 residues. The germline V gene encodes CDR1 SGHTA and CDR2 FQGNSA. CDR3 region: CASRGRSRDEQYF.

This rearrangement joins TRBV5-4 to TRBJ1-2. CDR3 length equals 15 residues. Per the germline V gene, CDR1 is SGHNT and CDR2 is YYREEE (reference sequence). The CDR3 sequence: CASSRPGRANYGYTF.

V usage is TRBV28 and J usage is TRBJ1-1; TCRdb reports TRBD1, a call that lacks DNA to check it against. The CDR3 consists of 16 residues. Germline V gives CDR1 MDHEN, CDR2 SYDVKM. CDR3 residues: CASSPPEAGGFDEAFF.

V and J are TRBV10-2 and TRBJ1-2. The CDR3 is 12 amino acids. Germline CDR1 reads WSHSY; CDR2 reads SAAADI. The chain's CDR3 is CASSEVVGGYTF.

The V and J genes are TRBV5-1 and TRBJ1-1. The CDR3 contains 15 residues. Germline-derived CDR1 and CDR2 are SGHRS and YFSETQ. CDR3 amino acids: CASSLGQSRISEAFF. The full variable domain, rest sourced from reference TRBV5-1 and TRBJ1-1, is KAGVTQTPRYLIKTRGQQVTLSCSPISGHRSVSWYQQTPGQGLQFLFEYFSETQRNKGNFPGRFSGRQFSNSRSEMNVSTLELGDSALYLCASSLGQSRISEAFFGQGTRLTVV.

This CDR3 is CSVVPSGHTDTQYF. The J gene is TRBJ2-3, the V gene TRBV29-1; TCRdb calls TRBD2, which cannot be checked without DNA. The germline gives CDR1 SQVTM, CDR2 ANQGSEA. The CDR3 sequence is 14 residues long.

This chain joins TRBV7-2 and TRBJ2-3; as DNA is missing, the TRBD2 call by TCRdb cannot be tested. The CDR3 totals 15 residues. The germline gives CDR1 SGHTA, CDR2 FQGNSA. The CDR3: CASSRRGGGADTQYF.

The CDR3 loop reads CASRFPPGLAGVRGSEQYF. The J gene is TRBJ2-7, the V gene TRBV12-2; TCRdb gives TRBD2 as the D gene, but with no DNA this cannot be confirmed. TRBV12-2 is assigned pseudogene status. The CDR3 has 19 amino acids.

The CDR3 spells CASSSGLAGGLGTDTQYF. The V and J genes are TRBV7-2 and TRBJ2-3; absent DNA, TCRdb's TRBD2 call cannot be checked. Looked up from germline, CDR1 is SGHTA and CDR2 is FQGNSA. The CDR3 spans 18 residues.

V is TRBV6-6 and J is TRBJ2-7; checking the TCRdb D call of TRBD1 is not possible without DNA. The CDR3 covers 13 residues. Germline V gene data show CDR1 as MNHNY and CDR2 as SVGAGI (reference sequence). CDR3 loop: CASKRTEFYEQYF.

J is TRBJ2-3 and V is TRBV4-3; TCRdb picks TRBD1, but there is no DNA to check that call. CDR3 length equals 18 residues. Germline CDR1 reads LGHNA; CDR2 reads YSLEER. The CDR3 here is CASSQAPHQGVGTDTQYF.

The chain recombines TRBV2 with TRBJ2-6; the TCRdb call, TRBD2, lacks DNA for checking. The CDR3 sequence is 16 residues long. CDR1 SNHLY and CDR2 FYNNEI come from the germline V gene. Here the CDR3 reads CASMAGLTSGANVLTF.

The chain's CDR3 is CASGALGLAAQNTGELFF. V is TRBV12-5 and J is TRBJ2-2; TCRdb proposes TRBD2, but this gene call is untestable without DNA. This CDR3 comprises 18 residues. Germline lookup yields CDR1 LGHNT and CDR2 FRNRAP.

The chain carries TRBV11-2 and TRBJ2-7; there is no DNA to check the TCRdb D call of TRBD2. CDR1 and CDR2 from the germline V gene are SGHAT and FQNNGV. The CDR3 contains 16 residues. The CDR3: CASSRNSRRGGDEQYF.